This TCR beta chain was documented in a study of graft-versus-host responses after intestinal transplantation (dated by TCRdb to 2020 to 2022). Regarding the study in general: The transplants that recipients got were multivisceral, liver-intestinal, or isolated intestinal. Of the 20 to 25 intestinal transplant recipients enrolled in the cohort, one of whom was a retransplant, a few patients without pretransplant specimens were excluded. After intestinal transplantation, graft-versus-host and host-versus-graft alloreactive T cell clones in the graft, circulation and bone marrow were tracked using bulk TCR-beta CDR3 sequencing. Every recipient was given anti-thymocyte globulin induction, followed by around three years of maintenance tacrolimus and steroids. Donor T cell macrochimerism was defined as a peak of at least 4% donor T cells among recipient peripheral blood mononuclear cells. Instead of going to the commercial service, samples from a few later patients were sequenced in-house on an Illumina MiSeq and processed with MiXCR. Alloreactive clones were identified by sequencing pre-transplant mixed lymphocyte reaction products and comparing them with unstimulated pre-transplant donor and recipient T cells. Study-level results and caveats: GvH clones were detected in recipient bone marrow, and some appeared earlier in ileal mucosa or blood, consistent with an intestinal mucosal origin. Conclusions were limited by the relatively low number and heterogeneity of intestinal transplant patients. Patients with donor T cell macrochimerism had high GvH to HvG T cell clonal ratios in their allografts. Early after transplant, declines in HvG clones were associated with peak levels of circulating GvH clones.

Details on this clone: The target of this receptor is not known. It has no much larger one-base neighbor in the sample; base qualities were not kept.

Library construction relied on the immunoSEQ multiplex PCR assay. For most patients, genomic DNA was isolated with the Qiagen DNeasy Blood and Tissue Kit and sent frozen to Adaptive Biotechnologies for TCR sequencing. High-throughput TCR-beta CDR3 sequencing of genomic DNA from most patients was performed by Adaptive Biotechnologies. Per the source publication's procedure: TCR sequencing data were retrieved from Adaptive's ImmunoSEQ software for about 17 patients, whereas a few other patients were processed with MiXCR and VDJtools. To correct CD4 versus CD8 sorting errors, any sequence found in both subsets at a frequency ratio below 5:1 was removed. CDR3 nucleotide sequences shared between donor and recipient were removed because the origin of such sequences could not be assigned. Alloreactive clones required at least 2-fold expansion over unstimulated cells and minimum CFSE-low frequency of 0.002% (template counts) or 0.001% (read counts). A clone was considered mappable if detected in the sequenced pre-transplant spleen, lymph node, or MLR CFSE-low populations of the donor or recipient. The cumulative frequency of alloreactive clones was calculated as a percentage of all sequences, weighted by copy number. Sourced from immuneACCESS, this table was stored by TCRdb with only in-frame sequences that have V and J called. A share of the clones is absent; for the studies checked, an unresolved V gene accounts for under half, and the remainder has no known explanation. That table furnishes V, J and clone size, whereas the DNA furnished D and trimming. The sample table contains about 100,000 clones; only one count was recorded for more than 75% of them. The biggest ten clones account for more than 0.75% of the sample.

What the time point label conveys for this sample: cells obtained before transplantation from donor or recipient. CD3+CD4+ and CD3+CD8+ populations were FACS-sorted from unstimulated pre-transplant donor and recipient cells taken from spleen or lymph nodes. Trimming takes 0 bases from V and 1 base from J, and the germline ends sit 7 bases apart. The CDR3 has 14 amino acids, counting the end cysteine and phenylalanine. Just the 42-base CDR3 DNA is kept, in frame starting at base 1. The germline V gene sets CDR1 to SGDLS and CDR2 to YYNGEE. The chain couples TRBV9 to TRBJ1-1; the D gene identity is not certain. The sequence derives from a human donor who was the organ donor for an intestinal transplant. Material: unstimulated CD4+ T cells sorted from spleen or lymph node cells, obtained before transplant. The DNA sequence is TGTGCCAGCAGCGTAGCTTCTCAGAACACTGAAGCTTTCTTT. Its product reads: CASSVASQNTEAFF.